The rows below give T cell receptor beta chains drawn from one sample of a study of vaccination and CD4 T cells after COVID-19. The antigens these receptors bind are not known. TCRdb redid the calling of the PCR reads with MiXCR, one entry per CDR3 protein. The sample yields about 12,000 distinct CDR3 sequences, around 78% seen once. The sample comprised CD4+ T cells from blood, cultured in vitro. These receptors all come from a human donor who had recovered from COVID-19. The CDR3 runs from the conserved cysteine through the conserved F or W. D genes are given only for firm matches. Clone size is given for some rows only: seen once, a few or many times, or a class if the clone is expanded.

CDR3 protein: CSGETSGREFF; CDR3 DNA: TGCAGCGGGGAAACTAGCGGGAGAGAGTTCTTC; D gene: TRBD2; CDR3 length: 11; clone size: NA; V gene: TRBV29-1; J gene: TRBJ2-1
CDR3 protein: CASSQTALDGYTF; CDR3 DNA: TGTGCCAGCAGTCAGACAGCGCTGGATGGCTACACCTTC; D gene: NA; CDR3 length: 13; clone size: NA; V gene: TRBV28; J gene: TRBJ1-2
CDR3 protein: CASRPPGLVSVTQYF; CDR3 DNA: TGTGCCAGCAGGCCTCCGGGACTAGTATCGGTGACCCAGTACTTC; D gene: TRBD2; CDR3 length: 15; clone size: few; V gene: TRBV6-1; J gene: TRBJ2-5
CDR3 protein: CASSLGLAGGNTGELFF; CDR3 DNA: TGTGCCAGCAGCTTAGGACTAGCGGGAGGGAACACCGGGGAGCTGTTTTTT; D gene: TRBD2; CDR3 length: 17; clone size: NA; V gene: TRBV7-2; J gene: TRBJ2-2
CDR3 protein: CASSLSPADTQYF; CDR3 DNA: TGTGCCAGCAGCTTGTCACCGGCAGATACGCAGTATTTT; D gene: NA; CDR3 length: 13; clone size: NA; V gene: TRBV7-2; J gene: TRBJ2-3
CDR3 protein: CSARRGLVQETQYF; CDR3 DNA: TGCAGTGCTAGAAGGGGACTAGTCCAAGAGACCCAGTACTTC; D gene: TRBD2; CDR3 length: 14; clone size: NA; V gene: TRBV20-1; J gene: TRBJ2-5
CDR3 protein: CASSHPGDREYSNQPQHF; CDR3 DNA: TGTGCCAGCTCCCACCCGGGGGACAGGGAGTATAGCAATCAGCCCCAGCATTTT; D gene: TRBD1; CDR3 length: 18; clone size: NA; V gene: TRBV6-4; J gene: TRBJ1-5
CDR3 protein: CATSRAESPLHF; CDR3 DNA: TGTGCCACCAGCAGGGCCGAATCGCCCCTCCACTTT; D gene: NA; CDR3 length: 12; clone size: NA; V gene: TRBV15; J gene: TRBJ1-6
CDR3 protein: CASSLTGTAYGYTF; CDR3 DNA: TGTGCCAGCAGCTTAACCGGGACAGCCTATGGCTACACCTTC; D gene: TRBD1; CDR3 length: 14; clone size: few; V gene: TRBV7-2; J gene: TRBJ1-2
CDR3 protein: CSAIPGGAGYEQYF; CDR3 DNA: TGCAGTGCTATTCCCGGAGGGGCCGGCTACGAGCAGTACTTC; D gene: NA; CDR3 length: 14; clone size: NA; V gene: TRBV20-1; J gene: TRBJ2-7
CDR3 protein: CSAPRGSVVSGQPQHF; CDR3 DNA: TGCAGTGCTCCAAGAGGTTCGGTTGTGTCGGGGCAGCCCCAGCATTTT; D gene: NA; CDR3 length: 16; clone size: NA; V gene: TRBV20-1; J gene: TRBJ1-5
CDR3 protein: CASSASGLSSYEQYF; CDR3 DNA: TGTGCCAGCAGCGCTAGCGGGTTAAGCTCCTACGAGCAGTACTTC; D gene: TRBD2; CDR3 length: 15; clone size: NA; V gene: TRBV2; J gene: TRBJ2-7
CDR3 protein: CASSLRQGYTEAFF; CDR3 DNA: TGTGCCAGCAGTCTTCGACAGGGGTACACTGAAGCTTTCTTT; D gene: TRBD1; CDR3 length: 14; clone size: NA; V gene: TRBV27; J gene: TRBJ1-1
CDR3 protein: CASSQGWAARDSNSPLHF; CDR3 DNA: TGTGCCAGCAGCCAAGGGTGGGCGGCCAGGGACAGCAATTCACCCCTCCACTTT; D gene: TRBD1; CDR3 length: 18; clone size: NA; V gene: TRBV7-9; J gene: TRBJ1-6
CDR3 protein: CASSQQEGYGYTF; CDR3 DNA: TGCGCCAGCAGCCAACAGGAGGGCTATGGCTACACCTTC; D gene: NA; CDR3 length: 13; clone size: few; V gene: TRBV4-1; J gene: TRBJ1-2
CDR3 protein: CASSLAREDYGYTF; CDR3 DNA: TGTGCCAGCAGCTTAGCCAGGGAGGACTATGGCTACACCTTC; D gene: NA; CDR3 length: 14; clone size: NA; V gene: TRBV7-2; J gene: TRBJ1-2
CDR3 protein: CASSQRGRVSNQPQHF; CDR3 DNA: TGTGCCAGCAGCCAGAGGGGACGGGTTAGCAATCAGCCCCAGCATTTT; D gene: NA; CDR3 length: 16; clone size: few; V gene: TRBV21-1; J gene: TRBJ1-5
CDR3 protein: CAFKLTKGTQYF; CDR3 DNA: TGTGCCTTCAAACTGACCAAAGGGACCCAGTACTTC; D gene: NA; CDR3 length: 12; clone size: NA; V gene: TRBV30; J gene: TRBJ2-5
CDR3 protein: CATSRPSVGGAETQYF; CDR3 DNA: TGTGCCACCAGCCGCCCCTCTGTTGGGGGGGCAGAGACCCAGTACTTC; D gene: NA; CDR3 length: 16; clone size: NA; V gene: TRBV15; J gene: TRBJ2-5
CDR3 protein: CSARPGTTGFNEQFF; CDR3 DNA: TGCAGTGCCCGACCTGGGACCACCGGCTTCAATGAGCAGTTCTTC; D gene: NA; CDR3 length: 15; clone size: NA; V gene: TRBV20-1; J gene: TRBJ2-1
CDR3 protein: CASSWRGLGNQPQHF; CDR3 DNA: TGTGCCAGCAGTTGGAGGGGCCTCGGCAATCAGCCCCAGCATTTT; D gene: NA; CDR3 length: 15; clone size: NA; V gene: TRBV12-3/TRBV12-4; J gene: TRBJ1-5
CDR3 protein: CSARRDGREQYF; CDR3 DNA: TGCAGTGCTAGACGGGACGGCAGAGAGCAGTACTTC; D gene: NA; CDR3 length: 12; clone size: NA; V gene: TRBV20-1; J gene: TRBJ2-7
CDR3 protein: CASTRREASYGYTF; CDR3 DNA: TGTGCCAGCACTCGCCGGGAGGCCTCCTATGGCTACACCTTC; D gene: NA; CDR3 length: 14; clone size: once; V gene: TRBV6-1; J gene: TRBJ1-2
CDR3 protein: CSARGGVGNPTYEQYF; CDR3 DNA: TGCAGTGCTAGAGGGGGGGTAGGCAATCCCACCTACGAGCAGTACTTC; D gene: NA; CDR3 length: 16; clone size: NA; V gene: TRBV20-1; J gene: TRBJ2-7
CDR3 protein: CASTPARDYGYTF; CDR3 DNA: TGTGCCAGCACCCCGGCCCGAGACTATGGCTACACCTTC; D gene: NA; CDR3 length: 13; clone size: NA; V gene: TRBV7-2; J gene: TRBJ1-2